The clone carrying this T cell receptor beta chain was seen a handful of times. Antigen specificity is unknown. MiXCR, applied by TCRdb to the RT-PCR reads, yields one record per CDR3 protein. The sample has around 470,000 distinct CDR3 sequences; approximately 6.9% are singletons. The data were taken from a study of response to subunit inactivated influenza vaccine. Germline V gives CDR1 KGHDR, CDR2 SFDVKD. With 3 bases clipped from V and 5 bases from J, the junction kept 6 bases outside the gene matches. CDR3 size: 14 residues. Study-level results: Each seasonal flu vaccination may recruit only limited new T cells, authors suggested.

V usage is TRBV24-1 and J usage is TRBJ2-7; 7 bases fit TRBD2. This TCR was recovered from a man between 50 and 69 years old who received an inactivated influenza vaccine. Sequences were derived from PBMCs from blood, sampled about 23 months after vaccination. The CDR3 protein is CATSDSGIVDEQYF. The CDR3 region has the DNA TGTGCCACCAGTGATAGCGGGATTGTCGACGAGCAGTACTTC.